These 30 T cell receptor beta chains originate from one sample sequenced in a study of T cell repertoires in cytomegalovirus infection. One entry per CDR3 protein, called by TCRdb with MiXCR from the reads. This sample has roughly 500,000 distinct CDR3 sequences, with around 10% found just once. The sequencing sample was made of PBMCs. These receptors came from a human donor in good health (CMV status not recorded). Some clones in this sample may be carry-over from other donors' samples.

This clonotype has ten or more counts. The V gene is TRBV20-1, the J gene TRBJ2-2; TRBD2 might be the D (5 bases). V dropped 5 bases and J dropped 1 base, with 26 bases sitting between them. Germline V gene sequence: CDR1 DFQATT, CDR2 SNEGSKA (reference sequence). The CDR3 loop spans 19 amino acids. CDR3 in DNA: TGCAGTGCTCCGCGGCGGGCCCCGAGGTATGGGGAGAACACCGGGGAGCTGTTTTTT. Amino acids: CSAPRRAPRYGENTGELFF.

This clonotype came up many times. This chain's CDR3 is CASSLVSLAGGGSDTQYF. CDR3 bases: TGTGCCAGCAGCTTAGTATCCCTAGCGGGGGGGGGTTCAGATACGCAGTATTTT. V and J are TRBV7-2 and TRBJ2-3, with 12 bases fitting TRBD2. The CDR3 spans 18 residues. The germline CDR1 and CDR2 sequences are SGHTA and FQGNSA. The J segment lost 4 bases and the V segment lost 1 base, leaving 9 bases of the junction unmatched.

In this sample, this clonotype turned up many times. The chain employs TRBV11-2 and TRBJ2-3; TRBD2 matches at 13 bases. V lost 1 base to trimming and J lost 6 bases; unmatched junction nucleotides: 4. Germline lookup yields CDR1 SGHAT and CDR2 FQNNGV. The CDR3 consists of 16 residues. CDR3 loop: CASSLAPTSGGDTQYF. The CDR3 bases are TGTGCCAGCAGCTTAGCTCCGACTAGCGGGGGGGATACGCAGTATTTT.

This clonotype was counted at least ten times. V is TRBV11-2 and J is TRBJ2-5; D gene ambiguous. The ends were cut back, 3 bases at V and 7 bases at J, with 6 bases in the middle. Germline V gene lookup returns CDR1 SGHAT and CDR2 FQNNGV. The CDR3 totals 11 residues. CDR3 amino acids: CASSFRRTQYF. The DNA for the CDR3 is TGTGCCAGCAGCTTCCGGCGGACCCAGTACTTC.

For this clonotype: A much larger clone sits a single nucleotide away, making a read error possible. The chain uses TRBV14 and TRBJ2-6; unclear D gene. CDR3 size: 15 residues. CDR1 and CDR2 (germline): SGHDN, FVKESK. In nucleotides, the CDR3 is TGTGTCAGCAGCCAAGATCGGATCGTGGCCAACGTCCTGACTTTC. It codes for CVSSQDRIVANVLTF.

This clonotype has a count of ten or more. The rearrangement uses TRBV27 and TRBJ2-7; 10 nucleotides agree with TRBD2. Germline assignment: CDR1 MNHEY and CDR2 SMNVEV (reference sequence). Trimming cost V 5 bases and J 6 bases; bases outside gene matches: 7. The CDR3 is made up of 14 amino acids. CDR3: CASSPRLAGSEQYF. The CDR3 region has the DNA TGTGCCAGCAGTCCAAGACTAGCGGGCAGCGAGCAGTACTTC.

At least ten counts were recorded for this clonotype. This chain uses TRBV4-2 with TRBJ2-5; the D is unclear. The V and J ends lost 1 base and 2 bases respectively, with 11 bases between them. This CDR3 spans 15 amino acids. CDR1 LGHNA and CDR2 YNFKEQ come from the germline V gene. The DNA of the CDR3 is TGTGCCAGCAGCCAAGGTCTGGTGTCTCAAGAGACCCAGTACTTC. Its translation is CASSQGLVSQETQYF.

This clonotype was seen at least ten times. The chain couples TRBV7-9 to TRBJ1-5; D remains unclear. The ends were cut back, 5 bases at V and 6 bases at J, with 8 bases in the middle. The CDR3 sequence is 12 residues long. Germline V lookup: CDR1 SEHNR, CDR2 FQNEAQ (reference sequence). The CDR3: CASSPLGQPQHF. Here the CDR3 DNA reads TGTGCCAGCAGCCCTTTGGGTCAGCCCCAGCATTTT. The full variable domain, in which reference TRBV7-9 and TRBJ1-5 provide the parts outside the CDR3, is DTGVSQNPRHKITKRGQNVTFRCDPISEHNRLYWYRQTLGQGPEFLTYFQNEAQLEKSRLLSDRFSAERPKGSFSTLEIQRTEQGDSAMYLCASSPLGQPQHFGDGTRLSIL.

This clonotype was observed a few times. CDR3 protein: CASSLQGANNEQFF. The CDR3 DNA sequence: TGTGCCAGCAGCTTACAAGGGGCTAACAATGAGCAGTTCTTC. This sequence joins TRBV5-4 and TRBJ2-1; possible D gene TRBD1, 5 bases. The CDR3 is 14 amino acids. Germline V lookup: CDR1 SGHNT, CDR2 YYREEE (reference sequence). The V end lost 2 bases, the J end lost 5 bases, and 11 bases lay between the germline ends.

This clonotype turned up a few times. The chain recombines TRBV11-3 with TRBJ2-1; D is perhaps TRBD1 (6 bases). V was cut by 1 base and J by 8 bases, with 12 bases left in between. Germline loops: CDR1 SGHNT, CDR2 YENEEA. The CDR3 covers 14 residues. The CDR3 sequence: CASSLGRGMDEQFF. The CDR3 coding sequence is TGTGCCAGCAGCTTAGGTAGGGGGATGGATGAGCAGTTCTTC.

The sample holds many counts of this clonotype. The rearrangement uses TRBV20-1 and TRBJ2-7; perhaps TRBD2 as D (6 bases). The CDR3 runs to 15 residues. Germline V gene data show CDR1 as DFQATT and CDR2 as SNEGSKA (reference sequence). With 2 bases removed from V and 2 bases from J, the gap between germline ends came to 16 bases. CDR3 bases: TGCAGTGCTAGACCGCCGGGCGGGATGACCTACGAGCAGTACTTC. Amino acids: CSARPPGGMTYEQYF.

This clonotype was recorded many times. The V and J genes are TRBV7-3 and TRBJ2-1, with a tentative D call TRBD1 (5 bases). Trimming removed 3 bases at V and 4 bases at J, with 10 bases between. CDR3 length equals 14 residues. Per germline, CDR1 SGHTA and CDR2 FQGTGA. CDR3: CASSFSRDYNEQFF. CDR3 DNA sequence: TGTGCCAGCAGCTTTAGCAGGGATTACAATGAGCAGTTCTTC. Full variable domain (outside the CDR3, taken from reference TRBV7-3 and TRBJ2-1): GAGVSQTPSNKVTEKGKYVELRCDPISGHTALYWYRQSLGQGPEFLIYFQGTGAADDSGLPNDRFFAVRPEGSVSTLKIQRTERGDSAVYLCASSFSRDYNEQFFGPGTRLTVL.

This clonotype has ten or more counts. The chain is built from TRBV7-3 and TRBJ2-3, with no clear D. In germline, CDR1 is SGHTA, CDR2 FQGTGA. The V end lost 1 base, the J end lost 3 bases, and 5 bases lay between the germline ends. The CDR3 is made up of 13 amino acids. Here the CDR3 DNA reads TGTGCCAGCAGCTTAAAAGTTACAGATACGCAGTATTTT. This gives the protein CASSLKVTDTQYF. Full variable domain (missing parts from reference TRBV7-3 and TRBJ2-3): GAGVSQTPSNKVTEKGKYVELRCDPISGHTALYWYRQSLGQGPEFLIYFQGTGAADDSGLPNDRFFAVRPEGSVSTLKIQRTERGDSAVYLCASSLKVTDTQYFGPGTRLTVL.

This clonotype appeared many times. The chain joins TRBV7-2 to TRBJ1-1; tentatively, D is TRBD1 (5 bases). The V and J ends lost 7 bases and 3 bases respectively, with 9 bases between them. CDR3 length: 12 residues. Per the germline V gene, CDR1 is SGHTA and CDR2 is FQGNSA. CDR3 sequence reads: CASTLGDTEAFF. The CDR3, as DNA: TGTGCCAGCACCTTGGGGGACACTGAAGCTTTCTTT.

This clonotype was picked up many times. The V gene is TRBV5-6, the J gene TRBJ2-1, with 13 bases lining up with TRBD2. Germline V lookup: CDR1 SGHDT, CDR2 YYEEEE. This CDR3 spans 16 amino acids. Unmatched junction bases numbered 8, after V lost 4 bases and J lost 7 bases. CDR3 in amino acids: CASSPLSGLAGNEQFF. The CDR3 DNA follows: TGTGCCAGCAGCCCCCTCTCGGGACTAGCGGGAAATGAGCAGTTCTTC. The variable domain in full, completed from reference TRBV5-6 and TRBJ2-1, reads DAGVTQSPTHLIKTRGQQVTLRCSPKSGHDTVSWYQQALGQGPQFIFQYYEEEERQRGNFPDRFSGHQFPNYSSELNVNALLLGDSALYLCASSPLSGLAGNEQFFGPGTRLTVL.

On this clonotype itself: Being one base from a much bigger clone, this may be a read error. The chain is built from TRBV7-9 and TRBJ2-7; tentative D call: TRBD1 (5 bases). The germline V gene has CDR1 SEHNR and CDR2 FQNEAQ (reference sequence). The CDR3 runs 14 residues. V was shortened by 4 bases and J by 7 bases, with 17 bases between the two germline ends. CDR3 nucleotides: TGTGCCAGCAGCTCCGCCGACGCCAAGGGGGAGCAGTACTTC. Protein: CASSSADAKGEQYF.

Ten or more counts support this clonotype. The V and J genes are TRBV11-1 and TRBJ2-3; the D call may be TRBD1 or TRBD2 (5 bases each). Trimming shortened V by 5 bases and J by 7 bases, and 13 bases separated the two germline ends. The CDR3 is 13 amino acids. Per the germline V gene, CDR1 is SGHAT and CDR2 is FQDESV (reference sequence). CDR3 sequence reads: CASSDQWGNTQYF. Written as DNA, the CDR3 is TGTGCCAGCAGCGACCAGTGGGGGAATACGCAGTATTTT. Combining the CDR3 with reference TRBV11-1 and TRBJ2-3 gives the whole variable domain EAEVAQSPRYKITEKSQAVAFWCDPISGHATLYWYRQILGQGPELLVQFQDESVVDDSQLPKDRFSAERLKGVDSTLKIQPAELGDSAMYLCASSDQWGNTQYFGPGTRLTVL.

At least ten counts were recorded for this clonotype. V usage is TRBV19 and J usage is TRBJ2-3, with D possibly being TRBD1 (6 bases). The CDR3 spans 12 residues. Trimming took 6 bases from V and 6 from J, leaving 10 bases between them. In germline, CDR1 is LNHDA, CDR2 SQIVND (reference sequence). CDR3 coding DNA: TGTGCCAGTAGACGAACAGGGGATACGCAGTATTTT. Translation: CASRRTGDTQYF.

This clonotype was found a few times. The rearrangement links TRBV4-1 to TRBJ2-5, with D maybe TRBD2 (5 bases). This CDR3 region has 14 residues. Trimming stripped 0 bases from V and 5 bases from J, with 10 bases between. The germline gives CDR1 MGHRA, CDR2 YSYEKL. The CDR3 loop is CASSQELGYETQYF. In DNA form, the CDR3 reads TGCGCCAGCAGCCAAGAACTAGGGTATGAGACCCAGTACTTC.

This clonotype has a count of ten or more. The rearrangement links TRBV10-3 to TRBJ2-5, with 9 nucleotides matching TRBD1. Trimming cost V 6 bases and J 2 bases; bases outside gene matches: 7. The CDR3 loop spans 15 amino acids. Germline-derived CDR1 and CDR2 are ENHRY and SYGVKD. The CDR3 here is CAISPGQGWQETQYF. The CDR3 nucleotides read TGTGCCATCAGCCCAGGACAGGGGTGGCAAGAGACCCAGTACTTC.

The J gene is TRBJ1-1, the V gene TRBV28, with D possibly TRBD1 on 6 matching bases. CDR3 length equals 11 residues. Germline V CDR1 and CDR2: MDHEN, SYDVKM. The V gene lost 5 bases and the J gene lost 11 bases, with 12 bases spanning the gap. CDR3 coding DNA: TGTGCCAGCAGTAAACAGGGTATTGCTTTCTTT. This codes for CASSKQGIAFF.

A few counts support this clonotype. The chain carries TRBV20-1 and TRBJ2-5; perhaps TRBD1 as D (5 bases). Germline CDR1 and CDR2: DFQATT and SNEGSKA (reference sequence). There are 15 residues in the CDR3. The germline V and J ends were trimmed by 3 bases and 4 bases, with 18 bases remaining between them. CDR3 residues: CSARDIAGRRETQYF. DNA for the CDR3: TGCAGTGCTAGGGACATAGCTGGGCGGAGAGAGACCCAGTACTTC.

This clonotype was detected many times. The chain has TRBV7-3 and TRBJ2-1; 8 bases agree with TRBD2. The CDR3 consists of 16 residues. Germline V lookup: CDR1 SGHTA, CDR2 FQGTGA. The junction had 12 bases not matched to a gene; V was cut back by 5 bases and J by 6 bases. CDR3 protein: CASSPFPGGPGNEQFF. CDR3 coding DNA: TGTGCCAGCAGCCCATTTCCGGGGGGGCCCGGCAATGAGCAGTTCTTC.

This clonotype came up many times. CDR3 nucleotide sequence: TGTGCCAGCAGGCAAGGAGCGGGAGGAGTCTACAATGAGCAGTTCTTC. This sequence encodes CASRQGAGGVYNEQFF. The chain couples TRBV27 to TRBJ2-1, with TRBD2 identical over 9 bases. The CDR3 extends over 16 amino acids. Germline values: CDR1 MNHEY, CDR2 SMNVEV (reference sequence). V trimming: 6 bases; J trimming: 3 bases; junction bases outside the gene matches: 9.

This clonotype has ten or more counts. This chain's CDR3 is CSAKKDQAAQDWDTQYF. CDR3 coding DNA: TGCAGTGCTAAAAAAGACCAGGCCGCTCAGGACTGGGATACGCAGTATTTT. The V and J genes are TRBV20-1 and TRBJ2-3; maybe TRBD2 (5 bases). There are 17 residues in the CDR3. V was pared by 4 bases and J by 6 bases, with 26 bases between. From germline, CDR1 is DFQATT and CDR2 SNEGSKA (reference sequence).

This clonotype was counted at least ten times. The chain joins TRBV2 to TRBJ2-7; D is possibly TRBD1 or TRBD2 (5 bases each). Germline CDR1 SNHLY, CDR2 FYNNEI. CDR3 length equals 11 residues. Trimming pared 9 bases from V and 4 bases from J, leaving 10 bases between. The CDR3 reads CARGRLYEQYF. For the CDR3, the DNA is TGTGCCAGGGGACGGCTTTACGAGCAGTACTTC. Drawing the rest from reference TRBV2 and TRBJ2-7, the complete variable domain is EPEVTQTPSHQVTQMGQEVILRCVPISNHLYFYWYRQILGQKVEFLVSFYNNEISEKSEIFDDQFSVERPDGSNFTLKIRSTKLEDSAMYFCARGRLYEQYFGPGTRLTVT.

In its sample, this clonotype was seen many times. The genes are TRBV4-1 and TRBJ1-1; D remains unclear. This CDR3 spans 15 amino acids. V was cut by 1 base and J by 2 bases, with 11 bases left in between. The germline V gene encodes CDR1 MGHRA and CDR2 YSYEKL. CDR3 sequence (DNA): TGCGCCAGCAGCCAAGTATTCCGCGATAACACTGAAGCTTTCTTT. Its protein product is CASSQVFRDNTEAFF.

The V gene is TRBV20-1, the J gene TRBJ1-2; D is unclear. The CDR3 runs to 11 residues. Germline CDR1 DFQATT, CDR2 SNEGSKA (reference sequence). V was cut by 2 bases and J by 3 bases, with 4 bases left in between. CDR3 sequence: CSARMDYGYTF. In DNA, the CDR3 is TGCAGTGCTAGAATGGACTATGGCTACACCTTC.

This clonotype was counted ten times or more. The chain is built from TRBV7-2 and TRBJ1-5; no firm D call. With 5 bases removed from V and 0 bases from J, the gap between germline ends came to 11 bases. The CDR3 is made up of 15 amino acids. Germline V gene lookup returns CDR1 SGHTA and CDR2 FQGNSA. The CDR3, as DNA: TGTGCCAGCAGCGCCAGACTTCATAGCAATCAGCCCCAGCATTTT. This gives the protein CASSARLHSNQPQHF.

In its sample, this clonotype was seen many times. The chain carries TRBV4-1 and TRBJ2-4; maybe TRBD1 (5 bases). V shed 4 bases and J shed 0 bases, with 13 bases lying between them. The CDR3 runs 16 residues. The germline CDR1 and CDR2 sequences are MGHRA and YSYEKL. CDR3 coding DNA: TGCGCCAGCAGCCCAGAAGGGGCCTTAGCCAAAAACATTCAGTACTTC. Residues: CASSPEGALAKNIQYF.